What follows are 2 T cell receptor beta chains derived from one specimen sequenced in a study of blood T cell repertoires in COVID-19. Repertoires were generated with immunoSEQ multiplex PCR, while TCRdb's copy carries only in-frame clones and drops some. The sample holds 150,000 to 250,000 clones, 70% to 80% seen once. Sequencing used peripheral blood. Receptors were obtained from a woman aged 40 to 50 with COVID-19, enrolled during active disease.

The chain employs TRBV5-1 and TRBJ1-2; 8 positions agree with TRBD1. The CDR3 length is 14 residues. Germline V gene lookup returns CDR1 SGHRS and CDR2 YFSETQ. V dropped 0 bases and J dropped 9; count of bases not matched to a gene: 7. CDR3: CASSLVQGAGSYTF. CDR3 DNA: TGCGCCAGCAGCTTGGTGCAGGGGGCGGGGAGCTACACCTTC.

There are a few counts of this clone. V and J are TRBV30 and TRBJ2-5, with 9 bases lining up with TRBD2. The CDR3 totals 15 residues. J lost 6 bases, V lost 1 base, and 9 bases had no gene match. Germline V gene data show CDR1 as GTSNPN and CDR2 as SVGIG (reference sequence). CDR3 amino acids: CAWSGVAGVVQTQYF. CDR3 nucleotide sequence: TGTGCCTGGAGTGGGGTAGCGGGAGTTGTTCAGACCCAGTACTTC.